This T cell receptor beta chain was obtained from a study of blood T cell repertoires in COVID-19. Whole-study context: Some COVID-19 samples were acute and others convalescent; all came from the United States, Italy and Spain. Sources were T cells, B-cell-depleted T cells, or PBMCs; the material itself was cDNA or gDNA.

Recruitment covered under 25 US areas and drew participants whose ages spanned roughly 18 to 90 years. Cohort assignment relied on participant-reported clinical history. TCRdb's table, derived via immunoSEQ multiplex PCR, lists solely in-frame clones and lacks some. The sample consists of some 270,000 clones, about nine tenths of them appearing once. Per the germline V gene, CDR1 is KGHSH and CDR2 is LQKENI. The CDR3 loop spans 15 amino acids. Trimming shortened V by 2 bases and J by 0 bases, and 11 bases separated the two germline ends. This rearrangement joins TRBV18 to TRBJ2-7, with D possibly matching TRBD1 (6 bases). Material for sequencing was PBMCs or T cells enriched from blood (not recorded which). This clonotype was obtained from a young woman with acute COVID-19. The CDR3 coding sequence is TGTGCCAGCTCACCAATGGACAGAAACTCCTACGAGCAGTACTTC. The encoded protein is CASSPMDRNSYEQYF.